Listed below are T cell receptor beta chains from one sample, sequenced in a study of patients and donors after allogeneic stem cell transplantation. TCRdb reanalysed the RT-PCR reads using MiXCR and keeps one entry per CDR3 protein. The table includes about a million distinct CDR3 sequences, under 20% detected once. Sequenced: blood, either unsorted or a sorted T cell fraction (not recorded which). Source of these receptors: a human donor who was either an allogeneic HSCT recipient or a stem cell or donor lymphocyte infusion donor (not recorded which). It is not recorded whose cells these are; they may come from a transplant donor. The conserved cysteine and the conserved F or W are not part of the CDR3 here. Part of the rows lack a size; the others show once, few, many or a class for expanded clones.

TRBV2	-	ASRSRGITVSTDTQY
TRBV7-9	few	ASSLTSSLEQY
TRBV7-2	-	ASSSWTSGVYEQF
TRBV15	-	ATRLLTGGRTDTQY
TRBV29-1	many	SVSPGRGNTEAF
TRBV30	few	AWGTAAGYEQY
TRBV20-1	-	SAPWGGRGLSYNEQF
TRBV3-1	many	ASEGGGPSYEQY
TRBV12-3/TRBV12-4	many	ASSFYIQANTGELF
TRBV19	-	ASSIQSSGRRNEQF
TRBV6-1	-	ASSLGGRVADTQY
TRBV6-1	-	ASSVKGSRETQY
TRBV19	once	ASSLPRDEQF